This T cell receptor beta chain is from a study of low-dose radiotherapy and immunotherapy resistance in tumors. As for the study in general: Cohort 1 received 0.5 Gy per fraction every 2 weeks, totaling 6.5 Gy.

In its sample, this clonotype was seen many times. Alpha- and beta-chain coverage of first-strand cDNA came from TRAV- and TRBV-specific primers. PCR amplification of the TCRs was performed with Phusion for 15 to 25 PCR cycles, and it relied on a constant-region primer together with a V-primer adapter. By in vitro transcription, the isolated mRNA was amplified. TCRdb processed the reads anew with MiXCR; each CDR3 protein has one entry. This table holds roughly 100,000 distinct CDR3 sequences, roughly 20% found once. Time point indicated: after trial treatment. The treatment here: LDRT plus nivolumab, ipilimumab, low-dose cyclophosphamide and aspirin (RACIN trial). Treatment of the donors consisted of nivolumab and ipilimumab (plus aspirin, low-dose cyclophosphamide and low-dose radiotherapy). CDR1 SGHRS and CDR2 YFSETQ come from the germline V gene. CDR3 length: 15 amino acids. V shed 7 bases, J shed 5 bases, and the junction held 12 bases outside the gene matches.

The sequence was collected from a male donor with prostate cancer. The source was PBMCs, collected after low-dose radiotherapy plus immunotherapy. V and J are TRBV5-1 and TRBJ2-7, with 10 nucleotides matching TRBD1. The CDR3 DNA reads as TGCGCCAGCGACCCGGGACAGGGGTCTCTGGACGAGCAGTACTTC. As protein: CASDPGQGSLDEQYF.